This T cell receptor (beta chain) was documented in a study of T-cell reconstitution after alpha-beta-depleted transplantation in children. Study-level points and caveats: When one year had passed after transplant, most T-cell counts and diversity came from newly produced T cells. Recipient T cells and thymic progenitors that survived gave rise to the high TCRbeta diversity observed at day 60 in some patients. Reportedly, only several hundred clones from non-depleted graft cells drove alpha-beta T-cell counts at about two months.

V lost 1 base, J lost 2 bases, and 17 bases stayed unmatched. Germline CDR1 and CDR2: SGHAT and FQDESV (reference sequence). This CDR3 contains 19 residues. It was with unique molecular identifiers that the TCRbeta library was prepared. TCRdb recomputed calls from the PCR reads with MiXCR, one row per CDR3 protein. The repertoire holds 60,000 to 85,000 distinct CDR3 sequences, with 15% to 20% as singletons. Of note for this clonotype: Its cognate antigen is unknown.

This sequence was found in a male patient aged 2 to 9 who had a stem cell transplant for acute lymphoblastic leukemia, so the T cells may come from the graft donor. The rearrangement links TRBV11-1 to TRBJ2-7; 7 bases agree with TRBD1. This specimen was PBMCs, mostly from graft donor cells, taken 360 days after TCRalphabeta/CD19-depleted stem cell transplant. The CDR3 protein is CASSLVPTGSYLLTYEQYF. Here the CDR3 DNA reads TGTGCCAGCAGCTTAGTTCCGACAGGGTCATACCTGCTTACCTACGAGCAGTACTTC.